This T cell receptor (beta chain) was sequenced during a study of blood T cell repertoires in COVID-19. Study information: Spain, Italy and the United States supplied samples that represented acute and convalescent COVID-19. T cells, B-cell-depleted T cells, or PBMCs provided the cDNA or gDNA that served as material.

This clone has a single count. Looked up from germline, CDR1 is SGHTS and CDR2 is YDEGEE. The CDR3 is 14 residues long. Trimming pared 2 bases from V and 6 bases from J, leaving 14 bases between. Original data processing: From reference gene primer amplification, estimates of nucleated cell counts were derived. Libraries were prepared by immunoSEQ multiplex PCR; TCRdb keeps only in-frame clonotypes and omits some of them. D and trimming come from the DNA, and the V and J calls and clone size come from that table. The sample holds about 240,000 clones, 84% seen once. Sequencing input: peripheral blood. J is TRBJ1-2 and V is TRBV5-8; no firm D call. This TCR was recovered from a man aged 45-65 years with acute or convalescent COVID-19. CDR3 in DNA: TGTGCCAGCAGCTTAACGGGAGTAGCCCATGGCTACACCTTC. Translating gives CASSLTGVAHGYTF.